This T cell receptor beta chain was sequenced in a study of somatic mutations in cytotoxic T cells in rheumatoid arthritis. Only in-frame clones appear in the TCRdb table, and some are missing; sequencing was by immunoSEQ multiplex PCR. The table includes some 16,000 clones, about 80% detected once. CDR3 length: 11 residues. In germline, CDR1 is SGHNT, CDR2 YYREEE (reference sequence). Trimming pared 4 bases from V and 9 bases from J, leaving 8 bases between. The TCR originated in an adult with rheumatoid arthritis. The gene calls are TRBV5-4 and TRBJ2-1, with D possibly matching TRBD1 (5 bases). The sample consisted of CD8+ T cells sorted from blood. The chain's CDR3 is CASSLRGEQFF. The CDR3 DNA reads TGTGCCAGCAGCCTTAGGGGTGAGCAGTTCTTC.